This is a list of T cell receptor beta chains from one sample in a study of CD8 T cells in Susac syndrome. Via MiXCR, TCRdb re-called the immunoSEQ multiplex PCR reads, giving one row per CDR3 protein. The sample has more than 200,000 distinct CDR3 sequences; around 95% are singletons. Sequencing was done on a sample of CD4+ T cells from PBMCs. These TCRs come from a human donor with multiple sclerosis. Both conserved end residues are part of each CDR3. The order of the fields is V gene, D gene, clone size, J gene, CDR3 DNA, CDR3 protein. D genes are given only for firm matches. Clone size is not always given. Where it is, it says once, few, many or a class for expanded clones.

>TRBV20-1|NA|few|TRBJ1-1
TGCAGTGCTCTTACCTTAGCGAACACTGAAGCTTTCTTT
CSALTLANTEAFF
>TRBV3-1|NA|NA|TRBJ1-5
TGTGCCAGCAGCCGCGTAAATCAGCCCCAGCATTTT
CASSRVNQPQHF
>TRBV7-9|TRBD1|NA|TRBJ2-4
TGTGCCAGCAGCTTAGCGGGACAGGGGAACATTCAGTACTTC
CASSLAGQGNIQYF
>TRBV20-1|NA|NA|TRBJ1-5
TGCAGTGCCACTCCCGGGAGGGATCAGCCCCAGCATTTT
CSATPGRDQPQHF
>TRBV12-3/TRBV12-4|NA|few|TRBJ2-7
TGTGCCAGCAGTTTAGTACAGGGCACCTACGAGCAGTACTTC
CASSLVQGTYEQYF
>TRBV7-3|TRBD2|NA|TRBJ2-1
TGTGCCAGCAGCTCCCTAGCGGGAGATACGAATGAGCAGTTCTTC
CASSSLAGDTNEQFF
>TRBV5-1|NA|NA|TRBJ2-6
TGCGCCAGCAGCTTATGGGGAGGGGGAGAACTCTCTGGGGCCAACGTCCTGACTTTC
CASSLWGGGELSGANVLTF
>TRBV30|NA|once|TRBJ2-1
TGTGCCTGGAGTGTAGGGCTAGCTGGGAATGAGCAGTTCTTC
CAWSVGLAGNEQFF
>TRBV7-6|NA|NA|TRBJ2-5
TGTGCCAGCAGCCGGGGTGCGGTAGAGACCCAGTACTTC
CASSRGAVETQYF
>TRBV6-1|TRBD1|NA|TRBJ2-4
TGTGCCAGCAGTGTGGCGAGGGCAGGGGGCGGAATTCAGTACTTC
CASSVARAGGGIQYF
>TRBV2|TRBD2|NA|TRBJ2-5
TGTGCCAGCATGCTCGAGGCGGGGGGAGAGACCCAGTACTTC
CASMLEAGGETQYF
>TRBV5-4|NA|NA|TRBJ2-5
TGTGCCAGCAGCTTGGTCCCGGAGACCCAGTACTTC
CASSLVPETQYF
>TRBV7-9|TRBD1|NA|TRBJ1-1
TGTGCCAGCAGCTTAGGCTCCGGGACAGAGTGGAACACTGAAGCTTTCTTT
CASSLGSGTEWNTEAFF
>TRBV19|NA|NA|TRBJ1-1
TGTGCCAGTAGTATCCTCCCCGGCGACGCTTACACTGAAGCTTTCTTT
CASSILPGDAYTEAFF
>TRBV5-1|NA|NA|TRBJ1-5
TGCGCCAGCAGCTGGGGGGGCGCGGATCAGCCCCAGCATTTT
CASSWGGADQPQHF
>TRBV7-2|NA|NA|TRBJ2-1
TGTGCCAGCAGCCCCGGGACCCACAATGAGCAGTTCTTC
CASSPGTHNEQFF
>TRBV3-1|TRBD1|NA|TRBJ2-5
TGTGCCAGCAGCCGGACAGGGGGCGAGGAGACCCAGTACTTC
CASSRTGGEETQYF
>TRBV11-2|NA|NA|TRBJ2-1
TGTGCCAGCAGCTTAGGGGGGGCATCCAATGAGCAGTTCTTC
CASSLGGASNEQFF
>TRBV29-1|TRBD1|NA|TRBJ1-2
TGCAGCGTTGAAGGACAGGGAGTTCATGGCTACACCTTC
CSVEGQGVHGYTF
>TRBV20-1|TRBD2|NA|TRBJ2-3
TGCAGTGCCTCAGGAGTTCTAGCGGGTCGGAATACGCAGTATTTT
CSASGVLAGRNTQYF
>TRBV3-1|NA|NA|TRBJ1-1
TGTGCCAGCAGCCAAGTCCCCGGGGTGAACACTGAAGCTTTCTTT
CASSQVPGVNTEAFF
>TRBV5-1|NA|NA|TRBJ1-1
TGCGCCAGCAGCGGGGCTTCATTGAACACTGAAGCTTTCTTT
CASSGASLNTEAFF
>TRBV24-1|TRBD2|NA|TRBJ2-1
TGTGCCACCAGTGATAAGTCGGCTAGCGGGGGGAATGAGCAGTTCTTC
CATSDKSASGGNEQFF
>TRBV3-1|TRBD2|NA|TRBJ2-1
TGTGCCAGCAGCCAGTTAGCGGGAGAGCGCAATGAGCAGTTCTTC
CASSQLAGERNEQFF
>TRBV5-5|NA|NA|TRBJ1-2
TGTGCCAGCAGCTTGGTTCCGGGAACCACCTTC
CASSLVPGTTF
>TRBV7-9|NA|NA|TRBJ1-1
TGTGCCAGCAGCCCTTACGCGGACAGCGGCGAAGCTTTCTTT
CASSPYADSGEAFF
>TRBV20-1|NA|NA|TRBJ2-4
TGCAGTGTTACAGGCCTGCGGGACATTCAGTACTTC
CSVTGLRDIQYF
>TRBV3-1|TRBD2|NA|TRBJ2-1
TGTGCCAGCAGCCCCCGGACTAGCGGGGGCGATGAGCAGTTCTTC
CASSPRTSGGDEQFF
>TRBV28|NA|NA|TRBJ1-2
TGTGCCAGCAGTACTACAGGGAGGGACCTTTGGGGCTACACCTTC
CASSTTGRDLWGYTF
>TRBV24-1|TRBD1|NA|TRBJ2-2
TGTGCCACCGGGGGGACAGGGAGGACCGGGGAGCTGTTTTTT
CATGGTGRTGELFF
>TRBV3-1|TRBD1|NA|TRBJ1-2
TGTGCCAGCAGCCAATTGGGGACAGCCCGACCTAACTATGGCTACACCTTC
CASSQLGTARPNYGYTF
>TRBV5-1|TRBD2|NA|TRBJ2-3
TGCGCCAGCAGCTTGGGAGACGCCGCGGGGGCAGATACGCAGTATTTT
CASSLGDAAGADTQYF
>TRBV5-6|NA|few|TRBJ1-5
TGTGCCAGCAGCTGGGGTCGAGATCAGCCCCAGCATTTT
CASSWGRDQPQHF
>TRBV20-1|NA|NA|TRBJ2-3
TGCAGTGCTAGAATAGCTAGCACAGATACGCAGTATTTT
CSARIASTDTQYF
>TRBV19|NA|NA|TRBJ2-7
TGTGCCAGTAGTATAGATAGCACCTACTACGAGCAGTACTTC
CASSIDSTYYEQYF
>TRBV18|NA|NA|TRBJ2-5
TGTGCCAGCTCTAGCTCCGGGGCACAGGGAGAGACCCAGTACTTC
CASSSSGAQGETQYF
>TRBV28|NA|NA|TRBJ2-5
TGTGCCAGCTATTCCTTGTCGGGCTCGGTGGAGACCCAGTACTTC
CASYSLSGSVETQYF
>TRBV21-1|NA|NA|TRBJ1-5
TGTGCCAGCAGCAAAGCGCGGTCGACAGGGGGATGCAATCAGCCCCAGCATTTT
CASSKARSTGGCNQPQHF
>TRBV29-1|NA|once|TRBJ1-2
TGCAGCGTTGAGAACATTGGCGACTATGGCTACACCTTC
CSVENIGDYGYTF
>TRBV5-1|TRBD1|NA|TRBJ2-2
TGCGCCAGCAGCTATACAGGGGGCGACGGCACCGGGGAGCTGTTTTTT
CASSYTGGDGTGELFF
>TRBV15|NA|NA|TRBJ1-1
TGTGCCACCAGCAGAGTAGGGGTGGTTGCTGAAGCTTTCTTT
CATSRVGVVAEAFF
>TRBV6-5|TRBD1|NA|TRBJ2-5
TGTGCCACTCTCCCATCCGGGACAGAAGAGACCCAGTACTTC
CATLPSGTEETQYF
>TRBV20-1|NA|NA|TRBJ2-2
TGCAGTGCTAGGGGAGGTCGTGGGGTAGACACCGGGGAGCTGTTTTTT
CSARGGRGVDTGELFF
>TRBV29-1|TRBD1|NA|TRBJ2-5
TGCAGCTGTGGACAGGGCCAAGAGACCCAGTACTTC
CSCGQGQETQYF
>TRBV18|NA|NA|TRBJ2-2
TGTGCCAGCTCACCAATCACGCCGGGCTTCACCGGGGAGCTGTTTTTT
CASSPITPGFTGELFF
>TRBV13|TRBD2|NA|TRBJ2-1
TGTGCCAGCAGCCACCGCGGGGGGGCCTCCTACAATGAGCAGTTCTTC
CASSHRGGASYNEQFF
>TRBV19|NA|few|TRBJ2-3
TGTGCCAGTAGTATCGGGTCAGGCACAGATACGCAGTATTTT
CASSIGSGTDTQYF
>TRBV12-3/TRBV12-4|NA|NA|TRBJ2-2
TGTGCCAGCAGACGGAGGGGGGACGCCGGGGAGCTGTTTTTT
CASRRRGDAGELFF
>TRBV5-1|TRBD1|NA|TRBJ2-1
TGCGCCAGCAGCAATTATCCGGGACAGGGAAACAATGAGCAGTTCTTC
CASSNYPGQGNNEQFF
>TRBV5-1|NA|NA|TRBJ2-1
TGCGCCAGCAGCCCCTCGGGACTCCACAATGAGCAGTTCTTC
CASSPSGLHNEQFF
>TRBV7-2|TRBD2|NA|TRBJ2-3
TGTGCCAGCAGCTCTCGCGGGGGGTTCACAGATACGCAGTATTTT
CASSSRGGFTDTQYF
>TRBV20-1|TRBD2|NA|TRBJ2-5
TGCAGTGCTACGCGGGGGGCGGGGGAGACCCAGTACTTC
CSATRGAGETQYF
>TRBV12-3/TRBV12-4|TRBD2|NA|TRBJ2-5
TGTGCCAGCAGTTTTGGTAGGGAGGGAGAGACCCAGTACTTC
CASSFGREGETQYF
>TRBV4-2|NA|NA|TRBJ1-6
TGTGCCAGCAGCACCCGGGGGGAGGTAGCACCCCTCCACTTT
CASSTRGEVAPLHF
>TRBV20-1|NA|NA|TRBJ2-2
TGCAGTGCTAGAGGGCTCACCGGGGAGCTGTTTTTT
CSARGLTGELFF
>TRBV20-1|NA|once|TRBJ2-5
TGCAGTGCTAGACCACCGACAGGCCAAGAGACCCAGTACTTC
CSARPPTGQETQYF
>TRBV14|NA|NA|TRBJ1-1
TGTGCCAGCAGCCAAGAGGTGGGTGGCACTGAAGCTTTCTTT
CASSQEVGGTEAFF
>TRBV24-1|TRBD2|NA|TRBJ2-3
TGTGCCACCAGTGATACGGGAGGTACAGATACGCAGTATTTT
CATSDTGGTDTQYF
>TRBV29-1|NA|NA|TRBJ1-1
TGCAGCGTCAAAAACGTGGGTTCGGAAGCTTTCTTT
CSVKNVGSEAFF